These 28 T cell receptor beta chains came from one sample sequenced in a study of shared clonotypes between healthy human individuals (dated by TCRdb to between 2020 and 2021). Library construction relied on the immunoSEQ multiplex PCR assay. The source is immuneACCESS, and TCRdb retained only in-frame sequences with V and J called. Part of the clones is not carried over; for the studies checked, unresolved V genes explain less than half of this, and the remainder is unexplained. The sample data list some 2.3 million clones, and 93% of these were observed just once. The leading ten clones occupy about 0.39% of the sample. The sequenced material came from naive CD4+ T cells from PBMCs. This sample's cell subset or site label indicates: CD45RA+ positively selected. Receptors originate from a man aged 18-30 years in good health. Some clones in this sample may be carry-over from other donors' samples.

This chain connects TRBV19 to TRBJ2-7; a weak D match, TRBD1 (6 bases). CDR1 and CDR2 (germline): LNHDA, SQIVND (reference sequence). The germline V and J ends were trimmed by 5 bases and 4 bases, with 15 bases remaining between them. This CDR3 is 14 amino acids long. The CDR3 nucleotides read TGTGCCAGTAGTTCTACAGGGCTAATATACGAGCAGTACTTC. This encodes CASSSTGLIYEQYF. Full variable domain (rest looked up from reference TRBV19 and TRBJ2-7): DGGITQSPKYLFRKEGQNVTLSCEQNLNHDAMYWYRQDPGQGLRLIYYSQIVNDFQKGDIAEGYSVSREKKESFPLTVTSAQKNPTAFYLCASSSTGLIYEQYFGPGTRLTVT.

The genes are TRBV11-2 and TRBJ2-7, with 9 bases matching TRBD2. V gave up 5 bases and J gave up 3 bases; unmatched junction bases: 11. The CDR3 spans 16 residues. Germline V gene lookup returns CDR1 SGHAT and CDR2 FQNNGV. As DNA, the CDR3 is TGTGCCAGCAGCCTCGCCCCCGCTAGCGGGGTCTACGAGCAGTACTTC. Amino acid sequence: CASSLAPASGVYEQYF.

The V and J genes are TRBV15 and TRBJ2-1; 12 nucleotides match TRBD2. This CDR3 is built from 16 residues. The V gene end was trimmed by 0 bases and the J gene end by 9 bases; junction bases not matched to a gene: 6. The germline gives CDR1 LNHNV, CDR2 YYDKDF (reference sequence). CDR3 nucleotides: TGTGCCACCAGCAGAGATGGGCTAGCGGGAGGGGTTGAGCAGTTCTTC. Protein: CATSRDGLAGGVEQFF.

This chain links TRBV28 with TRBJ1-4, with D possibly being TRBD1 (5 bases). Germline V CDR1 and CDR2: MDHEN, SYDVKM. Trimming removed 4 bases from V and 0 bases from J, with 12 bases in between. The CDR3 has 16 amino acids. This chain's CDR3 is CASSSPTAATNEKLFF. In nucleotides, the CDR3 is TGTGCCAGCAGTTCACCGACAGCTGCAACTAATGAAAAACTGTTTTTT.

The V gene is TRBV7-3, the J gene TRBJ2-7; the D is unclear. Germline CDR1 is SGHTA and CDR2 is FQGTGA. The CDR3 is 13 amino acids. V was shortened by 3 bases and J by 6 bases, with 12 bases between the two germline ends. The CDR3 spells CASSLELEAEQYF. The CDR3 DNA reads as TGTGCCAGCAGCTTGGAGTTGGAAGCCGAGCAGTACTTC.

The rearrangement joins TRBV5-8 to TRBJ1-3; D gene unclear. In germline, CDR1 is SGHTS, CDR2 YDEGEE. The CDR3 totals 15 residues. Trimming took off 0 bases at V and 2 bases at J, with 9 bases between the two ends. CDR3 amino acids: CASSLDLTTGNTIYF. CDR3 sequence (DNA): TGTGCCAGCAGCTTGGACTTGACGACTGGAAACACCATATATTTT.

The chain combines TRBV5-6 with TRBJ1-1; D ambiguous. This CDR3 region has 16 residues. Per germline, CDR1 SGHDT and CDR2 YYEEEE. The germline V and J ends were trimmed by 4 bases and 0 bases, with 16 bases remaining between them. CDR3 in DNA: TGTGCCAGCAGCCCCGGCGGGCCCCATATGAACACTGAAGCTTTCTTT. It encodes CASSPGGPHMNTEAFF.

The chain uses TRBV7-9 and TRBJ2-5, with D tentatively TRBD2 (6 bases). The end of the DNA aligns better with TRBJ2-7, so the J call may be wrong. Germline CDR1 SEHNR, CDR2 FQNEAQ (reference sequence). CDR3 length: 14 amino acids. CDR3: CASRRGGWADEQYF. The CDR3 DNA reads as TGTGCCAGCAGACGGGGAGGCTGGGCGGACGAGCAGTACTTC.

The rearrangement links TRBV6-1 to TRBJ2-1; D tentatively reads TRBD1 or TRBD2 (5 bases each). The length of the CDR3 is 15 residues. V shed 8 bases and J shed 10 bases, with 24 bases lying between them. Germline CDR1 MNHNS, CDR2 SASEGT. The chain's CDR3 is CASRSLGTSNREQFF. The CDR3 bases are TGTGCCAGCCGCTCCCTCGGGACCTCAAATCGGGAGCAGTTCTTC.

The genes are TRBV28 and TRBJ2-3; 8 bases agree with TRBD2. The length of the CDR3 is 16 residues. V gave up 6 bases and J gave up 5 bases; unmatched junction bases: 13. Germline CDR1 is MDHEN and CDR2 is SYDVKM. In DNA, the CDR3 is TGTGCCAGCAGGTCCCCCCGGGAGGGAAGCGGAGATACGCAGTATTTT. As protein: CASRSPREGSGDTQYF.

The chain couples TRBV6-5 to TRBJ1-2; 7 bases line up with TRBD1. The CDR3 spans 12 residues. Germline CDR1 and CDR2: MNHEY and SVGAGI. V trimming: 6 bases; J trimming: 5 bases; junction bases outside the gene matches: 3. CDR3 sequence (DNA): TGTGCCAGCAGCCTCAGGGGGTATGGCTACACCTTC. It specifies CASSLRGYGYTF.

The chain has TRBV5-4 and TRBJ1-4, with D tentatively TRBD1 (5 bases). V was cut by 0 bases and J by 5 bases, with 11 bases left in between. Germline-derived CDR1 and CDR2 are SGHNT and YYREEE (reference sequence). The CDR3 is 15 amino acids. For the CDR3, the DNA is TGTGCCAGCAGCTTGGGTCCAGGGCCAAATGAAAAACTGTTTTTT. It encodes CASSLGPGPNEKLFF.

The chain carries TRBV28 and TRBJ2-7; 7 bases align to TRBD2. The CDR3 contains 15 residues. Trimming removed 6 bases from V and 0 bases from J; junction bases left unmatched: 8. Germline CDR1 MDHEN, CDR2 SYDVKM. This CDR3 reads CASSQLATSSYEQYF. DNA for the CDR3: TGTGCCAGCAGCCAACTAGCGACTAGCTCCTACGAGCAGTACTTC. Drawing the rest from reference TRBV28 and TRBJ2-7, the complete variable domain is DVKVTQSSRYLVKRTGEKVFLECVQDMDHENMFWYRQDPGLGLRLIYFSYDVKMKEKGDIPEGYSVSREKKERFSLILESASTNQTSMYLCASSQLATSSYEQYFGPGTRLTVT.

The chain joins TRBV7-8 to TRBJ2-5; D is unresolved. The CDR3 has 14 amino acids. Germline CDR1 SGHVS, CDR2 FQNEAQ. V lost 2 bases and J lost 10, with 17 bases in between. Here the CDR3 DNA reads TGTGCCAGCAGCTTAAGGGAAACCTTTAAGGACCAGTACTTC. It codes for CASSLRETFKDQYF.

The chain is built from TRBV4-3 and TRBJ1-2; D unresolved. V was trimmed by 4 bases and J by 4 bases, leaving 13 bases between them. This CDR3 comprises 14 residues. CDR1 is LGHNA and CDR2 is YSLEER in the germline V gene. CDR3 sequence reads: CASSPGRHLYGYTF. The CDR3 DNA follows: TGCGCCAGCAGCCCGGGCCGACACCTCTATGGCTACACCTTC.

The chain recombines TRBV28 with TRBJ1-6, with 7 nucleotides matching TRBD1. The germline V gene encodes CDR1 MDHEN and CDR2 SYDVKM. The CDR3 extends over 15 amino acids. The J segment lost 8 bases and the V segment lost 5 bases, leaving 9 bases of the junction unmatched. The CDR3 protein is CASSPGQVRHSPLHF. Here the CDR3 DNA reads TGTGCCAGCAGTCCCGGACAGGTGCGCCATTCACCCCTCCACTTT.

This clone has only a few counts. J is TRBJ1-5 and V is TRBV15; D is possibly TRBD1 (6 bases). V lost 8 bases and J 7 bases, leaving 15 bases between the germline ends. The CDR3 runs 13 residues. From germline, CDR1 is LNHNV and CDR2 YYDKDF (reference sequence). The CDR3 DNA sequence: TGTGCCACCGCCACAGGGACACAACAGCCCCAGCATTTT. The encoded protein is CATATGTQQPQHF. Complete variable domain (other parts from reference TRBV15 and TRBJ1-5): DAMVIQNPRYQVTQFGKPVTLSCSQTLNHNVMYWYQQKSSQAPKLLFHYYDKDFNNEADTPDNFQSRRPNTSFCFLDIRSPGLGDTAMYLCATATGTQQPQHFGDGTRLSIL.

The J gene is TRBJ1-5, the V gene TRBV7-2, with D hard to call. The ends were cut back, 0 bases at V and 11 bases at J, with 11 bases in the middle. CDR3 length: 13 residues. The germline CDR1 and CDR2 sequences are SGHTA and FQGNSA. Here the CDR3 DNA reads TGTGCCAGCAGCTTAGCTTCGGGTGGGGCCCAGCATTTT. This translates into CASSLASGGAQHF.

The chain is built from TRBV7-9 and TRBJ2-5; tentatively, D is TRBD2 (7 bases). Trimming left V 1 base short and J 4 bases short, with 13 bases between. This CDR3 spans 15 amino acids. Germline assignment: CDR1 SEHNR and CDR2 FQNEAQ (reference sequence). The CDR3 reads CASSLGGGAGETQYF. Written as DNA, the CDR3 is TGTGCCAGCAGCTTAGGGGGGGGCGCAGGAGAGACCCAGTACTTC.

V usage is TRBV11-2 and J usage is TRBJ2-5; D may be TRBD1 (5 bases). The CDR3 is 15 residues long. V was pared by 2 bases and J by 2 bases, with 12 bases between. Per the germline V gene, CDR1 is SGHAT and CDR2 is FQNNGV. The CDR3 loop reads CASSLTTARQETQYF. CDR3 nucleotides: TGTGCCAGCAGCTTAACGACAGCTAGACAAGAGACCCAGTACTTC.

V gene TRBV28 combines with J gene TRBJ1-4, with D possibly being TRBD1 (6 bases). Per germline, CDR1 MDHEN and CDR2 SYDVKM. V was trimmed by 4 bases and J by 7 bases, leaving 16 bases between them. The CDR3 totals 15 residues. The CDR3 DNA is TGTGCCAGCAGTTCCCCGGGGGCAGGTTTTGAAAAACTGTTTTTT. Translating it yields CASSSPGAGFEKLFF.

A note on this clone: The sample carries other DNA sequences with the same CDR3. The rearrangement uses TRBV5-1 and TRBJ2-5; no reliable D call. V was trimmed by 1 base and J by 2 bases, leaving 6 bases between them. Looked up from germline, CDR1 is SGHRS and CDR2 is YFSETQ. This CDR3 has 13 amino acids. The CDR3 coding sequence is TGCGCCAGCAGCTTGCGGTTACAAGAGACCCAGTACTTC. Translated, it gives CASSLRLQETQYF.

The J gene is TRBJ2-1, the V gene TRBV25-1; D ambiguous. The ends were cut back, 2 bases at V and 3 bases at J, with 8 bases in the middle. The CDR3 is 14 residues long. Germline V gene lookup returns CDR1 MGHDK and CDR2 SYGVNS. The DNA for the CDR3 is TGTGCCAGCAGTGAAGAACAGCTCTACAATGAGCAGTTCTTC. Its translation: CASSEEQLYNEQFF.

The chain uses TRBV27 and TRBJ2-3; D tentatively fits TRBD1 or TRBD2 (5 bases each). The CDR3 has 15 amino acids. Germline loops: CDR1 MNHEY, CDR2 SMNVEV (reference sequence). Trimming pared 3 bases from V and 5 bases from J, leaving 15 bases between. This CDR3 is CASSFGAPSGDTQYF. CDR3 DNA: TGTGCCAGCAGTTTCGGGGCCCCTTCGGGAGATACGCAGTATTTT.

The J gene is TRBJ2-1, the V gene TRBV7-3; D is uncertain. The CDR3 contains 16 residues. Germline CDR1 and CDR2: SGHTA and FQGTGA. Trimming took 0 bases from V and 2 from J, leaving 11 bases between them. The CDR3 spells CASSLTGGVAYNEQFF. The CDR3 DNA sequence: TGTGCCAGCAGCTTAACCGGCGGTGTCGCCTACAATGAGCAGTTCTTC.

The rearrangement joins TRBV29-1 to TRBJ2-1; the D gene is possibly TRBD2 (6 bases). CDR1 and CDR2 (germline): SQVTM, ANQGSEA. Trimming removed 4 bases at V and 8 bases at J, with 18 bases between. The CDR3 spans 14 residues. DNA of the CDR3: TGCAGCGTTGTGTGGGGGGTTCGGGACGATGAGCAGTTCTTC. Its translation is CSVVWGVRDDEQFF.

V usage is TRBV28 and J usage is TRBJ2-6, with TRBD1 as a possible D gene (6 bases). In germline, CDR1 is MDHEN, CDR2 SYDVKM. Trimming shortened V by 11 bases and J by 4 bases, and 15 bases separated the two germline ends. The CDR3 totals 14 residues. The CDR3 DNA sequence: TGTGCCGGGACACCCTCAGGAGGGGCCAACGTCCTGACTTTC. Amino acid sequence: CAGTPSGGANVLTF.

The chain carries TRBV5-6 and TRBJ1-5, with D tentatively TRBD1 (5 bases). This CDR3 is built from 16 residues. Germline CDR1 reads SGHDT; CDR2 reads YYEEEE. V lost 1 base and J 2 bases, leaving 13 bases between the germline ends. CDR3 sequence reads: CASSLFLGAGNQPQHF. The DNA of the CDR3 is TGTGCCAGCAGCTTGTTCTTAGGGGCTGGCAATCAGCCCCAGCATTTT. The full variable domain, with the rest looked up from reference TRBV5-6 and TRBJ1-5, is DAGVTQSPTHLIKTRGQQVTLRCSPKSGHDTVSWYQQALGQGPQFIFQYYEEEERQRGNFPDRFSGHQFPNYSSELNVNALLLGDSALYLCASSLFLGAGNQPQHFGDGTRLSIL.